A single sample gave rise to the 27 T cell receptor beta chains below, sequenced in a study of T cells expressing NK-cell markers (TCRdb year 2020). The library was obtained by 5' RACE. The listed sequencing device is Illumina HiSeq 2000. TCRdb reprocessed the reads and provides one entry for every CDR3 protein sequence; no DNA is given. This sample's table carries about 260,000 distinct CDR3 sequences. Around 4.2% of the sample is held by the ten biggest clonotypes. Input material: blood T cells: a sorted CD56 or NKG2C T cell subset, CD4+ or CD8+ T cells, or bulk PBMC T cells (not recorded which). The source is a woman between 18 and 70 years old in good health.

The J gene is TRBJ2-1, the V gene TRBV7-2. Germline V gene sequence: CDR1 SGHTA, CDR2 FQGNSA. This CDR3 spans 11 amino acids. The CDR3 sequence is CASSNLNEQFF.

The chain combines TRBV7-2 with TRBJ1-6; TCRdb outputs TRBD1, but without DNA this stays unchecked. This CDR3 has 14 residues. Germline V gene sequence: CDR1 SGHTA, CDR2 FQGNSA. The CDR3: CASSVTGAGSPLHF.

V gene TRBV6-6 combines with J gene TRBJ1-2. CDR3 length: 13 residues. Germline-derived CDR1 and CDR2 are MNHNY and SVGAGI (reference sequence). The CDR3 is CASTLRAPYGYTF.

This chain connects TRBV9 to TRBJ2-1; TCRdb proposes TRBD2, but this gene call is untestable without DNA. Looked up from germline, CDR1 is SGDLS and CDR2 is YYNGEE. The CDR3 sequence is 18 residues long. The CDR3 sequence: CASSSGLAGGKGYNEQFF.

The chain recombines TRBV5-1 with TRBJ2-3; TCRdb designates TRBD2, a call that cannot be tested without DNA. The CDR3 runs 15 residues. The germline V gene encodes CDR1 SGHRS and CDR2 YFSETQ. CDR3 residues: CASSLAGGPPDTQYF.

V is TRBV29-1 and J is TRBJ2-7; TCRdb reports TRBD2, a call that lacks DNA to check it against. Germline V CDR1 and CDR2: SQVTM, ANQGSEA. CDR3 length: 16 residues. CDR3 amino acids: CSVGLPGALAAYEQYF.

The chain has TRBV28 and TRBJ1-2; TCRdb returns TRBD1, unconfirmable since there is no DNA. The CDR3 runs to 13 residues. CDR1 MDHEN and CDR2 SYDVKM come from the germline V gene. The CDR3 sequence is CASSTRTGKGYTF.

The chain couples TRBV3-1 to TRBJ1-2; TCRdb returns TRBD1, unconfirmable since there is no DNA. There are 14 residues in the CDR3. Germline V gives CDR1 LGHDT, CDR2 YNNKEL (reference sequence). The CDR3 sequence is CASSQLGQVHGYTF.

The V call is TRBV5-1, the J call TRBJ1-6; no DNA is available, so the TRBD1 call from TCRdb remains unchecked. This CDR3 comprises 18 residues. Germline V CDR1 and CDR2: SGHRS, YFSETQ. CDR3 in amino acids: CASSFGTAFRDYNSPLHF.

The genes are TRBV6-1 and TRBJ2-1. This CDR3 spans 15 amino acids. The germline V gene encodes CDR1 MNHNS and CDR2 SASEGT. The CDR3: CASSLAGTGMREQFF.

V gene TRBV28 combines with J gene TRBJ2-2; TCRdb lists TRBD2, though no DNA is available to test this call. The CDR3 length is 14 residues. Germline loops: CDR1 MDHEN, CDR2 SYDVKM. CDR3 residues: CASRASGSTGELFF.

The chain couples TRBV11-2 to TRBJ2-1; absent DNA, TCRdb's TRBD2 call cannot be checked. Germline CDR1 reads SGHAT; CDR2 reads FQNNGV. The length of the CDR3 is 16 residues. CDR3 sequence: CASNLRSLAGASEQFF.

This sequence joins TRBV7-2 and TRBJ1-5. This CDR3 has 14 residues. Germline CDR1 and CDR2: SGHTA and FQGNSA. The CDR3 sequence is CASSQFYSNQPQHF. Variable domain in full (rest from reference TRBV7-2 and TRBJ1-5): GAGVSQSPSNKVTEKGKDVELRCDPISGHTALYWYRQSLGQGLEFLIYFQGNSAPDKSGLPSDRFSAERTGGSVSTLTIQRTQQEDSAVYLCASSQFYSNQPQHFGDGTRLSIL.

The chain has TRBV18 and TRBJ2-2. CDR1 is KGHSH, CDR2 LQKENI, per germline. The CDR3 runs 15 residues. CDR3 region: CASSPQGGLAGELFF. Full variable domain (remainder filled in from reference TRBV18 and TRBJ2-2): NAGVMQNPRHLVRRRGQEARLRCSPMKGHSHVYWYRQLPEEGLKFMVYLQKENIIDESGMPKERFSAEFPKEGPSILRIQQVVRGDSAAYFCASSPQGGLAGELFFGEGSRLTVL.

The chain carries TRBV6-1 and TRBJ1-5; TCRdb proposes TRBD1, but this gene call is untestable without DNA. This CDR3 comprises 14 residues. CDR1 and CDR2 (germline): MNHNS, SASEGT. The CDR3 loop reads CASSQGLGNQPQHF.

The gene calls are TRBV6-5 and TRBJ1-1. From germline, CDR1 is MNHEY and CDR2 SVGAGI. CDR3 length: 13 amino acids. The CDR3 loop is CASSNPLGTEAFF.

The chain's CDR3 is CASSLVGTGGELFF. The genes are TRBV5-5 and TRBJ2-2; TCRdb calls TRBD1, which cannot be checked without DNA. CDR3 length: 14 amino acids. Germline lookup yields CDR1 SGHKS and CDR2 YYEKEE (reference sequence).

The chain is built from TRBV20-1 and TRBJ1-6; lacking DNA, the TRBD1 call made by TCRdb goes unchecked. This CDR3 has 16 amino acids. CDR1 DFQATT and CDR2 SNEGSKA come from the germline V gene (reference sequence). This chain's CDR3 is CSARAEQGGWNSPLHF.

This chain uses TRBV4-2 with TRBJ1-5; TCRdb returns TRBD1, unconfirmable since there is no DNA. The CDR3 sequence is 17 residues long. Germline-derived CDR1 and CDR2 are LGHNA and YNFKEQ. The CDR3 is CASSQDLGASGNQPQHF.

This rearrangement joins TRBV20-1 to TRBJ2-3; TCRdb designates TRBD2, a call that cannot be tested without DNA. Germline assignment: CDR1 DFQATT and CDR2 SNEGSKA (reference sequence). The CDR3 has 13 amino acids. This chain's CDR3 is CSAPLRVADTQYF.

V usage is TRBV6-1 and J usage is TRBJ1-6; TCRdb selects TRBD1, and the lack of DNA leaves this call unchecked. CDR3 length: 15 amino acids. Germline lookup yields CDR1 MNHNS and CDR2 SASEGT. The CDR3 spells CASRPDSRPNSPLHF.

The J gene is TRBJ2-5, the V gene TRBV7-9; TCRdb's D call, TRBD2, is unchecked because there is no DNA. CDR1 is SEHNR, CDR2 FQNEAQ, per germline (reference sequence). This CDR3 spans 17 amino acids. The CDR3 spells CASSPGTSGGALETQYF.

The genes are TRBV7-9 and TRBJ2-1; TCRdb's assignment of TRBD1 cannot be checked, as there is no DNA. This CDR3 has 15 residues. From germline, CDR1 is SEHNR and CDR2 FQNEAQ (reference sequence). The CDR3 spells CASSSGGASYNEQFF. The variable domain in full, with the rest retrieved from reference TRBV7-9 and TRBJ2-1, is DTGVSQNPRHKITKRGQNVTFRCDPISEHNRLYWYRQTLGQGPEFLTYFQNEAQLEKSRLLSDRFSAERPKGSFSTLEIQRTEQGDSAMYLCASSSGGASYNEQFFGPGTRLTVL.

This sequence joins TRBV6-5 and TRBJ1-5. The V gene's germline CDR1 is MNHEY and CDR2 SVGAGI. CDR3 size: 16 residues. The chain's CDR3 is CASSSLGRFSNQPQHF.

This sequence joins TRBV20-1 and TRBJ2-3; no DNA is available, so the TRBD2 call from TCRdb remains unchecked. The CDR3 is 14 residues long. The germline V gene encodes CDR1 DFQATT and CDR2 SNEGSKA (reference sequence). CDR3 protein: CSAGGGHSADTQYF.

The chain uses TRBV6-1 and TRBJ2-3; the TCRdb D gene call, TRBD2, has no DNA to confirm it. CDR3 length equals 16 residues. Per germline, CDR1 MNHNS and CDR2 SASEGT. CDR3 sequence: CASSEILAASTDTQYF.

This chain links TRBV19 with TRBJ2-5. CDR3 size: 12 residues. Germline-derived CDR1 and CDR2 are LNHDA and SQIVND (reference sequence). The CDR3 is CASSINGETQYF.